This T cell receptor (beta chain) appears in the sequencing data of a study of blood T cell repertoires in COVID-19. Turning to the study itself: Material from acute and convalescent COVID-19 was sourced from the United States, Italy and Spain. The cDNA or gDNA used as material had been derived from T cells, B-cell-depleted T cells, or PBMCs.

This clone has a single count. Original handling: Amplification of reference gene primers provided the estimated nucleated cell counts. Measured with immunoSEQ multiplex PCR; TCRdb has only the in-frame clones, and not every one. Clonal size and the V and J genes are those of that table, whereas D and trimming came from the DNA. The data contain tens of thousands of clones, about 79% of them singletons. The CDR3 length is 14 residues. Germline V gives CDR1 KGHSH, CDR2 LQKENI. The V gene lost 4 bases and the J gene lost 4 bases, with 10 bases spanning the gap. This chain joins TRBV18 and TRBJ2-2, with no clear D. This receptor was obtained from a human donor in a cohort sampled during active COVID-19. Material: peripheral blood. The DNA of the CDR3 is TGTGCCAGCTCACGATCAGACATCACCGGGGAGCTGTTTTTT. This sequence encodes CASSRSDITGELFF.